A selection of T cell receptor beta chains follows, all from one sample in a study of blood T cell repertoires in COVID-19. The data were produced by immunoSEQ multiplex PCR, yet TCRdb's version contains in-frame clones alone and is incomplete. The table includes over 150,000 clones, 78% detected once. The sequencing input was peripheral blood. Source of these receptors: a man older than 75 with acute or convalescent COVID-19. The conserved cysteine and the conserved F or W are not part of the CDR3 here.

TRBV27,TRBJ2-1,ASTWGQSYNEQF
TRBV7-2,TRBJ2-7,ASSLEPGQSYEQY
TRBV7-9,TRBJ2-3,ASSLGDREGDTQY
TRBV7-9,TRBJ1-4,ASSLGSPGEKLF
TRBV5-5,TRBJ2-7,ASSHSGGHEQY
TRBV3-1/TRBV3-2,TRBJ1-5,ASSRSRGEPQH
TRBV19,TRBJ2-5,ASSMDLGTSGGQETQY
TRBV5-4,TRBJ1-1,ASSFIQGAPNEAF
TRBV6-4,TRBJ2-2,ASRAGGTTGELF
TRBV30,TRBJ1-2,AFRQERDYGYT
TRBV3-1/TRBV3-2,TRBJ1-3,ASSHPQGTIY
TRBV2,TRBJ2-1,ASSQEAEQF
TRBV28,TRBJ1-6,ATRQGASSPLH
TRBV11-3,TRBJ1-6,ASSLEQGADSDNSPLH
TRBV5-1,TRBJ2-2,ASSLDPGDTGELF
TRBV7-9,TRBJ2-7,ASRSTGEIPYEQY
TRBV20-1,TRBJ2-1,SPRGGGNEQF
TRBV11-2,TRBJ2-3,ASSLSGGSTDTQY
TRBV28,TRBJ1-5,ASSLPGTDLNQPQH
TRBV18,TRBJ1-2,ASSPLGNVDYGYT
TRBV7-3,TRBJ1-1,ASSPTGTRTTEAF
TRBV5-5,TRBJ1-2,ASSLSRFDRINYGYT
TRBV30,TRBJ1-5,AWSPTVTQPQH
TRBV10-3,TRBJ1-5,AISGTENQPQH
TRBV2,TRBJ1-1,ASSDWGQTSRDTEAF
TRBV5-1,TRBJ1-1,ASSRQGVAEAF
TRBV6-2/TRBV6-3,TRBJ1-4,ASSRRQGAANEKLF
TRBV4-1,TRBJ2-2,ASSQDEGASANTGELF
TRBV11-2,TRBJ1-1,ASSVQGEDTEAF
TRBV29-1,TRBJ2-3,SVGTGGDTQY